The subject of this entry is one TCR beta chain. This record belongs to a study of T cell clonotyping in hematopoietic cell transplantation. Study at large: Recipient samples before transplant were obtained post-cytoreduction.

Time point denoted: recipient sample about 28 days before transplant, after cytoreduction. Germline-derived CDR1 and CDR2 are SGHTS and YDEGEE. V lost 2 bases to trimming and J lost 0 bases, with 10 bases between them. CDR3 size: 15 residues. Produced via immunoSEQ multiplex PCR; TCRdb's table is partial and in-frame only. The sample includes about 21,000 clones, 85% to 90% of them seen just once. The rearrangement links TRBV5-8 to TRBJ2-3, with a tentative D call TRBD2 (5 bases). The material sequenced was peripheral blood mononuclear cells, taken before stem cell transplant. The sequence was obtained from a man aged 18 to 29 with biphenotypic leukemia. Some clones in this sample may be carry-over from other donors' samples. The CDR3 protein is CASSFTGISTDTQYF. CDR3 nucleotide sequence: TGTGCCAGCAGCTTTACGGGGATAAGCACAGATACGCAGTATTTT.